The next 10 T cell receptor beta chains were all read from a single sample in a study of cytomegalovirus exposure and HLA in healthy donors (dated by TCRdb to 2015 to 2018). The library was obtained by the immunoSEQ multiplex PCR assay. The multiplex PCR relied on a mix of 60 forward primers for TCR Vbeta segments and 13 reverse primers for TCR Jbeta segments. TCRdb's version of the immuneACCESS table is confined to in-frame rearrangements and falls short of the full clone set. An unresolved V gene accounts for under half of the shortfall where checked; the remainder is of unknown origin. This sample holds 180,000 or so clones; 77% were observed only once. More than 3.5% of the sample belongs to the ten largest clones. What was sequenced was PBMCs. The receptors stem from a woman between 55 and 75 years old in good health and CMV-seropositive.

About this clone itself: The same CDR3 is also encoded by other DNA sequences in this sample. The rearrangement joins TRBV28 to TRBJ1-2; no clear D gene. The CDR3 loop spans 14 amino acids. Germline lookup yields CDR1 MDHEN and CDR2 SYDVKM. Trimming removed 5 bases from V and 1 base from J, with 11 bases in between. The CDR3 sequence: CASSPPGVNYGYTF. The DNA of the CDR3 is TGTGCCAGCAGTCCCCCCGGGGTTAACTATGGCTACACCTTC.

V gene TRBV27 combines with J gene TRBJ2-6; D gene ambiguous. The CDR3 is made up of 15 amino acids. V was shortened by 2 bases and J by 4 bases, with 9 bases between the two germline ends. Germline assignment: CDR1 MNHEY and CDR2 SMNVEV (reference sequence). The CDR3 is CASSLTGSGANVLTF. Written as DNA, the CDR3 is TGTGCCAGCAGTTTAACCGGGTCAGGGGCCAACGTCCTGACTTTC.

In this sample, this clone turned up a few times. This chain joins TRBV30 and TRBJ1-6, with 7 bases identical to TRBD1. The CDR3 is made up of 17 amino acids. CDR1 is GTSNPN, CDR2 SVGIG, per germline (reference sequence). The V segment lost 0 bases and the J segment 0 bases; nucleotides outside the gene matches: 5. CDR3: CAWSVARGSSYNSPLHF. CDR3 nucleotides: TGTGCCTGGAGTGTTGCCAGGGGGAGCTCCTATAATTCACCCCTCCACTTT. Full variable domain (rest looked up from reference TRBV30 and TRBJ1-6): SQTIHQWPATLVQPVGSPLSLECTVEGTSNPNLYWYRQAAGRGLQLLFYSVGIGQISSEVPQNLSASRPQDRQFILSSKKLLLSDSGFYLCAWSVARGSSYNSPLHFGNGTRLTVT.

This chain uses TRBV15 with TRBJ2-7; 9 nucleotides align to TRBD2. The CDR3 has 16 amino acids. CDR1 LNHNV and CDR2 YYDKDF come from the germline V gene (reference sequence). The V segment lost 3 bases and the J segment 4 bases; nucleotides outside the gene matches: 10. The CDR3 sequence: CATSRALSGSRYEQYF. In DNA form, the CDR3 reads TGTGCCACCAGCAGGGCCCTTAGCGGGAGTAGGTACGAGCAGTACTTC.

The chain joins TRBV7-3 to TRBJ2-2; D might be TRBD2 (5 bases). This CDR3 comprises 15 residues. Trimming pared 0 bases from V and 5 bases from J, leaving 10 bases between. Looked up from germline, CDR1 is SGHTA and CDR2 is FQGTGA. Here the CDR3 reads CASSLTPGYTGELFF. For the CDR3, the DNA is TGTGCCAGCAGCTTAACGCCGGGGTATACCGGGGAGCTGTTTTTT.

This chain uses TRBV7-2 with TRBJ2-7; TRBD1 might be the D (5 bases). This CDR3 is 14 amino acids long. Between the trimmed V and J ends, which lost 1 base and 2 bases, there was a span of 9 bases. The germline V gene has CDR1 SGHTA and CDR2 FQGNSA. DNA for the CDR3: TGTGCCAGCAGCTTAGAAATGACAGCCTACGAGCAGTACTTC. It translates to CASSLEMTAYEQYF. Complete variable domain (other parts from reference TRBV7-2 and TRBJ2-7): GAGVSQSPSNKVTEKGKDVELRCDPISGHTALYWYRQSLGQGLEFLIYFQGNSAPDKSGLPSDRFSAERTGGSVSTLTIQRTQQEDSAVYLCASSLEMTAYEQYFGPGTRLTVT.

This clone has only a few counts. The rearrangement joins TRBV6-6 to TRBJ2-7; D might be TRBD2 (6 bases). The CDR3 totals 15 residues. CDR1 and CDR2 (germline): MNHNY, SVGAGI (reference sequence). V was trimmed by 4 bases and J by 7 bases, leaving 20 bases between them. This CDR3 is CASSSTVGWRVEQYF. CDR3 DNA sequence: TGTGCCAGCAGTTCCACCGTGGGGTGGAGGGTGGAGCAGTACTTC.

The V call is TRBV5-1, the J call TRBJ2-5; possible D gene TRBD2, 6 bases. The V and J ends lost 4 bases and 4 bases respectively, with 14 bases between them. From germline, CDR1 is SGHRS and CDR2 YFSETQ. The CDR3 consists of 14 residues. DNA of the CDR3: TGCGCCAGCAGCCAGGGATCCGGGGGAGAGACCCAGTACTTC. This codes for CASSQGSGGETQYF. Variable domain in full (rest from reference TRBV5-1 and TRBJ2-5): KAGVTQTPRYLIKTRGQQVTLSCSPISGHRSVSWYQQTPGQGLQFLFEYFSETQRNKGNFPGRFSGRQFSNSRSEMNVSTLELGDSALYLCASSQGSGGETQYFGPGTRLLVL.

V gene TRBV7-3 combines with J gene TRBJ2-5; TRBD2 aligns across 9 bases. The J segment lost 8 bases and the V segment lost 4 bases, leaving 8 bases of the junction unmatched. Germline assignment: CDR1 SGHTA and CDR2 FQGTGA. The CDR3 spans 14 residues. The CDR3 here is CASSSSGTADTQYF. DNA of the CDR3: TGTGCCAGCAGCTCTAGCGGGACCGCCGATACCCAGTACTTC.

This clone is deemed medium-sized. The chain recombines TRBV15 with TRBJ1-4, with D possibly matching TRBD1 (5 bases). With 0 bases removed from V and 8 bases from J, the gap between germline ends came to 22 bases. The CDR3 covers 18 residues. Germline V gives CDR1 LNHNV, CDR2 YYDKDF (reference sequence). CDR3 DNA sequence: TGTGCCACCAGCAGAGATAGTTTGGGGGGGACCGGTTCGGAAAAACTGTTTTTT. This sequence encodes CATSRDSLGGTGSEKLFF.